The T cell receptor beta chain described here comes from a study of T cell responses to AZD1222 COVID-19 vaccine. Trimming pared 4 bases from V and 10 bases from J, leaving 12 bases between. The CDR3 runs to 12 residues. CDR1 and CDR2 from the germline V gene are SGDLS and YYNGEE. Only in-frame clones appear in the TCRdb table, and some are missing; sequencing was by immunoSEQ multiplex PCR. Counted here are 100,000 to 150,000 clones, approximately 93% occurring once; the ten biggest clones make up roughly 5.9%. The chain couples TRBV9 to TRBJ2-1; D is unresolved. This TCR was recovered from an adult in good health. This specimen consisted of peripheral blood, obtained on day 0 of AZD1222 vaccination. CDR3 loop: CASSPIVGEQFF. CDR3 nucleotide sequence: TGTGCCAGCAGCCCAATAGTCGGGGAGCAGTTCTTC.